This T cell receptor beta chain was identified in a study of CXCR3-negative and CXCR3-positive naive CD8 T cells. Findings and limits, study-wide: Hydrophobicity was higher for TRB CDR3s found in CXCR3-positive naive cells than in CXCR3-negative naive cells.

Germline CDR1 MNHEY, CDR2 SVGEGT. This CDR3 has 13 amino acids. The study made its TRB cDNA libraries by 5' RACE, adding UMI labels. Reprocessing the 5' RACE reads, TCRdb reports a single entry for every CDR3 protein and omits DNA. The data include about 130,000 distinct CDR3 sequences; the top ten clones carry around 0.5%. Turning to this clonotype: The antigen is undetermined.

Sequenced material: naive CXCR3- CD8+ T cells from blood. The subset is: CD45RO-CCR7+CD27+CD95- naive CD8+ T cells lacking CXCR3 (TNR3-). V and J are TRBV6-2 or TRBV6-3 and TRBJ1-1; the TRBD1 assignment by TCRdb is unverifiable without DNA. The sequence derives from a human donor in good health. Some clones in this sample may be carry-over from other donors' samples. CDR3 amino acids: CASSKTGFPEAFF.